This TCR beta chain was documented in a study of T cell repertoires in cytomegalovirus infection. Study-wide background: From public TCR beta signatures came an indication of both CMV infection and matching HLA type.

Trimming stripped 3 bases from V and 0 bases from J, with 5 bases between. CDR3 length: 14 amino acids. In germline, CDR1 is ENHRY, CDR2 SYGVKD. TCRdb re-called the reads through MiXCR, storing one row per CDR3 protein. The data contain 450,000 to 550,000 distinct CDR3 sequences, approximately 16% of them seen just once; the ten biggest clones take up more than 20%. Input material: CD8+ T cells from PBMCs. The receptor was isolated from a human donor in good health (CMV status not recorded). Some clones in this sample may be carry-over from other donors' samples. The chain recombines TRBV10-3 with TRBJ1-4; D not resolved. CDR3 residues: CAISDGTTNEKLFF. DNA for the CDR3: TGTGCCATCAGTGATGGGACAACTAATGAAAAACTGTTTTTT.